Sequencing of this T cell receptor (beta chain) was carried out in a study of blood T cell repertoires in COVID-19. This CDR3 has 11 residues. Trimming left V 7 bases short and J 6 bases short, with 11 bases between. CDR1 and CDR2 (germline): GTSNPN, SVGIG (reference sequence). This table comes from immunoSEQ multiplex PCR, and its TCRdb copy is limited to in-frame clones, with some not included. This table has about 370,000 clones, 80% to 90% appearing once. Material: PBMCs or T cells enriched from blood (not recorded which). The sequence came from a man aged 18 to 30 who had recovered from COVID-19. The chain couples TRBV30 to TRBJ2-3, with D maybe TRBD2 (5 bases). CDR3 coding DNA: TGTGCCTCAAACACGGGGGATACGCAGTATTTT. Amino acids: CASNTGDTQYF.